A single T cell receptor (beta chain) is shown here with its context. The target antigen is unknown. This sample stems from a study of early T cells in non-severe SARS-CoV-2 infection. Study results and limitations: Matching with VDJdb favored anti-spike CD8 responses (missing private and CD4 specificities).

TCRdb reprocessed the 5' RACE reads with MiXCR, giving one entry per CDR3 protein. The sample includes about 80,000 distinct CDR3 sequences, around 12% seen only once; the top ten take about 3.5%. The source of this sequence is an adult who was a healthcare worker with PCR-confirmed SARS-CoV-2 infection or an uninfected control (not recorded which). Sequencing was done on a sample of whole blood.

CDR3: CASSLGSGASTDTQYF. The CDR3 nucleotides are TGTGCCAGCAGCTTAGGAAGCGGGGCTAGCACAGATACGCAGTATTTT. The chain is built from TRBV7-2 and TRBJ2-3, with 7 bases lining up with TRBD2. Trimming took 1 base from V and 0 from J; bases not matched to a gene: 4. Germline V gives CDR1 SGHTA, CDR2 FQGNSA. The CDR3 consists of 16 residues. The whole variable domain, remainder taken from reference TRBV7-2 and TRBJ2-3, is GAGVSQSPSNKVTEKGKDVELRCDPISGHTALYWYRQSLGQGLEFLIYFQGNSAPDKSGLPSDRFSAERTGGSVSTLTIQRTQQEDSAVYLCASSLGSGASTDTQYFGPGTRLTVL.